These 24 T cell receptor beta chains came from one sample sequenced in a study of T-cell memory formation after mild COVID-19. TCRdb re-derived calls from the 5' RACE reads in MiXCR, one entry per CDR3 protein. The table records over 350,000 distinct CDR3 sequences, 20% to 25% of them present only once. Sample: PBMCs or a T cell subset sorted from them (not recorded which). Receptors originate from an adult woman who had mild COVID-19 (a few samples of this study predate the infection). Cell type and time point are not known.

In this sample, this clonotype turned up many times. The chain recombines TRBV7-2 with TRBJ2-1, with D perhaps TRBD2 (6 bases). The V gene's germline CDR1 is SGHTA and CDR2 FQGNSA. The CDR3 length is 17 residues. Trimming shortened V by 5 bases and J by 0 bases, and 17 bases separated the two germline ends. DNA for the CDR3: TGTGCCAGCAGCCCCCGTAGCGGACCTTTCTCCTACAATGAGCAGTTCTTC. Translating it yields CASSPRSGPFSYNEQFF.

In this sample, this clonotype turned up many times. The DNA of the CDR3 is TGTGCCAGCAGCTTAGGGGGGTTAGGCAATCAGCCCCAGCATTTT. The encoded protein is CASSLGGLGNQPQHF. V is TRBV7-6 and J is TRBJ1-5; maybe TRBD1 (5 bases). The CDR3 is 15 amino acids. Germline V gives CDR1 SGHVS, CDR2 FNYEAQ. Trimming shortened V by 1 base and J by 2 bases, and 9 bases separated the two germline ends.

This clonotype showed up just a few times. This CDR3 reads CASSWGQGGYEQYF. Here the CDR3 DNA reads TGTGCCAGCAGTTGGGGACAGGGGGGCTACGAGCAGTACTTC. This rearrangement joins TRBV27 to TRBJ2-7; 11 positions match TRBD1. V was clipped by 4 bases and J by 3 bases; unmatched bases: 2. Per the germline V gene, CDR1 is MNHEY and CDR2 is SMNVEV (reference sequence). This CDR3 region has 14 residues.

The sample holds a few counts of this clonotype. This chain uses TRBV7-6 with TRBJ2-5; 7 bases line up with TRBD1. The CDR3 totals 15 residues. With V trimmed by 5 bases and J by 5 bases, 11 bases remained unmatched. Germline V gene sequence: CDR1 SGHVS, CDR2 FNYEAQ. CDR3 residues: CASSEYRGGRETQYF. CDR3 coding DNA: TGTGCCAGCAGCGAATACCGAGGGGGCCGCGAGACCCAGTACTTC.

In its sample, this clonotype was seen many times. V and J are TRBV7-9 and TRBJ1-2; no clear D. Per the germline V gene, CDR1 is SEHNR and CDR2 is FQNEAQ (reference sequence). V lost 5 bases to trimming and J lost 4 bases, with 8 bases between them. This CDR3 contains 12 residues. The CDR3 bases are TGTGCCAGCAGCCCGGCAAGCTATGGCTACACCTTC. Residues: CASSPASYGYTF.

The chain carries TRBV24-1 and TRBJ1-5, with D maybe TRBD1 (5 bases). Looked up from germline, CDR1 is KGHDR and CDR2 is SFDVKD. The CDR3 has 16 residues. Trimming cost V 9 bases and J 2 bases, with 19 bases left between them. DNA of the CDR3: TGTGCCACCCGTCGGGCGACAGAATTGGGCAATCAGCCCCAGCATTTT. Translated: CATRRATELGNQPQHF.

CDR3 nucleotide sequence: TGTGCCAGCAGCTTAGCGGCAGGGGGCCATGAAAAACTGTTTTTT. It encodes CASSLAAGGHEKLFF. The genes are TRBV7-9 and TRBJ1-4, with 8 bases identical to TRBD1. V shed 0 bases and J 6 bases; nucleotides not matched to a gene: 3. Germline V lookup: CDR1 SEHNR, CDR2 FQNEAQ (reference sequence). The length of the CDR3 is 15 residues.

The genes are TRBV27 and TRBJ1-6; maybe TRBD1 (5 bases). This CDR3 region has 14 residues. Germline values: CDR1 MNHEY, CDR2 SMNVEV (reference sequence). V dropped 10 bases and J dropped 3 bases, with 13 bases sitting between them. CDR3 sequence (DNA): TGTGCCACCTCCGACAGTATCTATAATTCACCCCTCCACTTT. Encoded protein: CATSDSIYNSPLHF.

This clonotype was counted between two and nine times. The V and J genes are TRBV2 and TRBJ1-1, with D uncertain. Between the trimmed V and J ends, which lost 0 bases and 10 bases, there was a span of 15 bases. This CDR3 is 14 amino acids long. Looked up from germline, CDR1 is SNHLY and CDR2 is FYNNEI. CDR3 sequence reads: CASSEALPGLGAFF. In nucleotides, the CDR3 is TGTGCCAGCAGTGAAGCGCTTCCGGGCCTGGGAGCTTTCTTT. The full variable domain, its missing parts supplied by reference TRBV2 and TRBJ1-1, is EPEVTQTPSHQVTQMGQEVILRCVPISNHLYFYWYRQILGQKVEFLVSFYNNEISEKSEIFDDQFSVERPDGSNFTLKIRSTKLEDSAMYFCASSEALPGLGAFFGQGTRLTVV.

The chain joins TRBV20-1 to TRBJ2-3; 11 nucleotides match TRBD2. V lost 7 bases, J lost 5 bases, and 11 bases stayed unmatched. The CDR3 has 15 residues. Germline V gives CDR1 DFQATT, CDR2 SNEGSKA (reference sequence). CDR3 residues: CSVTIAGGRGDTQYF. In DNA form, the CDR3 reads TGCAGTGTTACAATAGCGGGAGGGCGGGGAGATACGCAGTATTTT.

This clonotype was detected only once. The V gene is TRBV5-1, the J gene TRBJ1-4, with 9 bases matching TRBD1. Trimming cost V 4 bases and J 8 bases; bases outside gene matches: 6. This CDR3 comprises 14 residues. CDR1 is SGHRS, CDR2 YFSETQ, per germline. DNA for the CDR3: TGCGCCAGCAGCCCCGGGACAGGGCGGGAAAAACTGTTTTTT. Its translation is CASSPGTGREKLFF.

The CDR3 DNA sequence: TGTGCCAGCAGACTCCCTATCGGAGTAGGGCAGGGGGATGGCTACACCTTC. This gives the protein CASRLPIGVGQGDGYTF. V usage is TRBV6-1 and J usage is TRBJ1-2, with TRBD1 matching over 7 bases. CDR3 size: 17 residues. Trimming at V came to 6 bases and at J to 6 bases, leaving 19 bases not matched to a gene. CDR1 and CDR2 from the germline V gene are MNHNS and SASEGT.

The chain links TRBV4-3 to TRBJ2-3; 7 bases are a match to TRBD2. This CDR3 is built from 15 residues. The germline V gene has CDR1 LGHNA and CDR2 YSLEER. V lost 3 bases to trimming and J lost 6 bases; unmatched junction nucleotides: 9. Here the CDR3 reads CASSHTSDSGDTQYF. Here the CDR3 DNA reads TGCGCCAGCAGCCACACTAGCGATAGTGGTGATACGCAGTATTTT.

This clonotype was counted only a few times. This chain connects TRBV2 to TRBJ2-7; either TRBD1 or TRBD2 may fit D (7 bases each). Germline CDR1 SNHLY, CDR2 FYNNEI. The V gene lost 8 bases and the J gene lost 6 bases, with 23 bases spanning the gap. The CDR3 sequence is 15 residues long. This chain's CDR3 is CASGLNRGGSGEQYF. The CDR3, as DNA: TGTGCCAGCGGCTTAAACAGGGGAGGGTCGGGCGAGCAGTACTTC.

Many counts were recorded for this clonotype. The genes are TRBV7-8 and TRBJ2-1, with D maybe TRBD1 (6 bases). CDR3 length: 15 amino acids. The germline V gene encodes CDR1 SGHVS and CDR2 FQNEAQ. V was shortened by 5 bases and J by 0 bases, with 11 bases between the two germline ends. CDR3 DNA sequence: TGTGCCAGCAGCCGCACAGGGTCCTCCTACAATGAGCAGTTCTTC. It codes for CASSRTGSSYNEQFF.

This rearrangement joins TRBV6-5 to TRBJ2-2; the D gene is possibly TRBD2 (7 bases). Germline V gene sequence: CDR1 MNHEY, CDR2 SVGAGI. The V gene lost 6 bases and the J gene lost 2 bases, with 22 bases spanning the gap. The CDR3 extends over 18 amino acids. CDR3: CASSDLPGGGGNTGELFF. CDR3 nucleotide sequence: TGTGCCAGCAGCGACCTCCCCGGGGGAGGGGGAAACACCGGGGAGCTGTTTTTT.

V gene TRBV20-1 combines with J gene TRBJ2-1; a weak D match, TRBD1 (6 bases). The germline V and J ends were trimmed by 6 bases and 8 bases, with 14 bases remaining between them. This CDR3 has 12 residues. In germline, CDR1 is DFQATT, CDR2 SNEGSKA (reference sequence). CDR3 loop: CSAVQGSHEQFF. The CDR3 coding sequence is TGCAGTGCAGTACAGGGATCCCATGAGCAGTTCTTC.

The V gene is TRBV6-5, the J gene TRBJ2-2; D is tentatively TRBD1 or TRBD2 (5 bases each). The CDR3 length is 17 residues. Trimming left V 0 bases short and J 0 bases short, with 11 bases between. CDR1 MNHEY and CDR2 SVGAGI come from the germline V gene. This CDR3 reads CASSYSSGGSNTGELFF. CDR3 sequence (DNA): TGTGCCAGCAGTTACTCGAGTGGGGGATCGAACACCGGGGAGCTGTTTTTT.

This clonotype has just a few counts. V gene TRBV6-2 or TRBV6-3 combines with J gene TRBJ1-4; D not resolved. Germline CDR1 reads MNHEY; CDR2 reads SVGEGT. The CDR3 consists of 12 residues. V dropped 4 bases and J dropped 0 bases, with 0 bases sitting between them. This chain's CDR3 is CASSSTNEKLFF. The DNA for the CDR3 is TGTGCCAGCAGTTCAACTAATGAAAAACTGTTTTTT.

This clonotype was observed a few times. This chain joins TRBV6-5 and TRBJ2-2; unclear D gene. V lost 8 bases to trimming and J lost 5 bases, with 6 bases between them. Germline CDR1 and CDR2: MNHEY and SVGAGI. The CDR3 sequence is 11 residues long. The CDR3 DNA is TGTGCCAGCCAGTTTACCGGGGAGCTGTTTTTT. It codes for CASQFTGELFF.

The chain recombines TRBV10-3 with TRBJ2-7; 7 nucleotides align to TRBD2. Germline CDR1 reads ENHRY; CDR2 reads SYGVKD. This CDR3 is 15 amino acids long. V was pared by 2 bases and J by 5 bases, with 9 bases of the junction left unmatched. The CDR3 DNA reads TGTGCCATCAGTGAGAATCAAGCGGGAACTGACGAGCAGTACTTC. Residues: CAISENQAGTDEQYF.

This clonotype was recorded many times. The chain is built from TRBV29-1 and TRBJ2-5, with D possibly being TRBD1 (7 bases). The germline V and J ends were trimmed by 7 bases and 2 bases, with 14 bases remaining between them. CDR1 is SQVTM, CDR2 ANQGSEA, per germline. The CDR3 extends over 13 amino acids. The CDR3 nucleotides read TGCAGCGGATCGACAGGGACTCAAGAGACCCAGTACTTC. It is translated as CSGSTGTQETQYF.

V gene TRBV20-1 combines with J gene TRBJ2-1; 10 positions agree with TRBD2. CDR1 and CDR2 (germline): DFQATT, SNEGSKA (reference sequence). Trimming cost V 8 bases and J 7 bases; bases outside gene matches: 11. The CDR3 runs to 14 residues. CDR3 sequence (DNA): TGCAGTCCTTCGAGCGGGGGGGCTTTTAATGAGCAGTTCTTC. It translates to CSPSSGGAFNEQFF.

In this sample, this clonotype turned up many times. The chain carries TRBV7-9 and TRBJ2-7, with D possibly matching TRBD1 (5 bases). Deletions cut 5 bases from V and 7 bases from J, with 18 bases between. CDR3 length equals 14 residues. Germline lookup yields CDR1 SEHNR and CDR2 FQNEAQ (reference sequence). This chain's CDR3 is CASSASGATEEQYF. CDR3 bases: TGTGCCAGCAGCGCTTCTGGGGCGACAGAAGAGCAGTACTTC.